The rows below give T cell receptor beta chains drawn from one sample of a study of T cell responses to AZD1222 COVID-19 vaccine. TCRdb's table, derived via immunoSEQ multiplex PCR, lists solely in-frame clones and lacks some. This table has approximately 110,000 clones, approximately 89% appearing once. The sequenced sample was peripheral blood, obtained 28 days after the second AZD1222 dose. The receptor set was obtained from an adult who received the AZD1222 COVID-19 vaccine. Each CDR3 is given with its conserved first and last residue. D genes are given only for firm matches. The size field is filled for only some rows; it gives once, few, many or a size class.

NA	TRBV6-4	TRBJ2-3	TRBD2	CASSDGTSGGTDTQYF	TGTGCCAGCAGTGACGGTACTAGCGGGGGCACAGATACGCAGTATTTT
NA	TRBV6-6	TRBJ1-2	NA	CASKPQEGEWSYGYTF	TGTGCCAGCAAACCACAAGAAGGGGAATGGAGCTATGGCTACACCTTC
few	TRBV5-1	TRBJ1-3	NA	CASRGTSGNTIYF	TGCGCCAGCAGGGGGACCTCTGGAAACACCATATATTTT
NA	TRBV10-3	TRBJ1-3	TRBD1	CAISTSPGQGTGNTIYF	TGTGCCATCAGTACCTCCCCGGGACAGGGGACCGGAAACACCATATATTTT
NA	TRBV24-1	TRBJ1-1	NA	CATGSGQNTEAFF	TGTGCCACCGGCTCGGGGCAGAACACTGAAGCTTTCTTT
NA	TRBV2	TRBJ2-2	NA	CASSRIRGSGELFF	TGTGCCAGCAGTAGGATCCGGGGGTCCGGGGAGCTGTTTTTT
NA	TRBV28	TRBJ2-7	TRBD1	CASSPSGQGRAEQYF	TGTGCCAGCAGTCCGTCAGGACAGGGGAGGGCTGAGCAGTACTTC
NA	TRBV28	TRBJ1-5	NA	CASSLGSQPQHF	TGTGCCAGCAGTTTAGGCTCCCAGCCCCAGCATTTT
NA	TRBV10-3	TRBJ2-3	TRBD2	CAIRDPSGGATDTQYF	TGTGCCATCAGAGACCCTAGCGGGGGGGCAACAGATACGCAGTATTTT
NA	TRBV28	TRBJ2-5	NA	CASSLDRMAGQETQYF	TGTGCCAGCAGCTTGGACCGGATGGCTGGGCAAGAGACCCAGTACTTC
NA	TRBV7-2	TRBJ2-7	TRBD1	CASSLTPFGQESYEQYF	TGTGCCAGCAGCTTAACCCCGTTTGGACAGGAGTCCTACGAGCAGTACTTC
once	TRBV21-1	TRBJ2-7	NA	CASSTLSYEQYF	TGTGCCAGCAGTACCTTGTCCTACGAGCAGTACTTC
NA	TRBV4-1	TRBJ2-3	TRBD2	CASSQDPGLMIDTQYF	TGCGCCAGCAGCCAAGATCCGGGACTAATGATAGATACGCAGTATTTT
NA	TRBV12-3/TRBV12-4	TRBJ1-5	NA	CASSLMGQPQHF	TGTGCCAGCAGTTTAATGGGTCAGCCCCAGCATTTT
NA	TRBV4-3	TRBJ2-3	NA	CASSQGRADTQYF	TGCGCCAGCAGCCAAGGGAGGGCGGATACGCAGTATTTT
NA	TRBV6-6	TRBJ2-7	NA	CASRALLTYEQYF	TGTGCGTCCAGGGCGCTTTTAACCTACGAGCAGTACTTC
NA	TRBV7-2	TRBJ1-5	NA	CASSPYELGGSQPQHF	TGTGCCAGCAGCCCTTACGAGCTTGGCGGAAGTCAGCCCCAGCATTTT
NA	TRBV2	TRBJ2-5	NA	CASSVQGTGETQYF	TGTGCCAGCAGTGTACAGGGTACGGGCGAGACCCAGTACTTC
NA	TRBV28	TRBJ1-4	TRBD1	CASSERQGKGSNEKLFF	TGTGCCAGCAGTGAACGACAGGGGAAGGGGTCTAATGAAAAACTGTTTTTT
NA	TRBV25-1	TRBJ1-6	NA	CASKLGSNSPLHF	TGTGCCAGCAAGTTAGGGTCGAATTCACCCCTCCACTTT
NA	TRBV11-2	TRBJ2-7	NA	CASSPFRNEQYF	TGTGCCAGCAGCCCCTTCAGAAACGAGCAGTACTTC
NA	TRBV12-3/TRBV12-4	TRBJ1-3	NA	CASRRNSGNTIYF	TGTGCCAGCAGACGGAACTCGGGAAACACCATATATTTT